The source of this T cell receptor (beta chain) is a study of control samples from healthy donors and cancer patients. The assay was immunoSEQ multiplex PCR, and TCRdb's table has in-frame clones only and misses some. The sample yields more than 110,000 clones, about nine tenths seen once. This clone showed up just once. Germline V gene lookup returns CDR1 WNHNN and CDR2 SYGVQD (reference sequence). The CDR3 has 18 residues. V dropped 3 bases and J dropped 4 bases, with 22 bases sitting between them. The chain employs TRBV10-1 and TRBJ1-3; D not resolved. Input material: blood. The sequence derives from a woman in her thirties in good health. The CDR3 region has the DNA TGCGCCAGCAGTGAAGGAAGAGGAAACAATTGGCGAGGAAACACCATATATTTT. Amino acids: CASSEGRGNNWRGNTIYF.